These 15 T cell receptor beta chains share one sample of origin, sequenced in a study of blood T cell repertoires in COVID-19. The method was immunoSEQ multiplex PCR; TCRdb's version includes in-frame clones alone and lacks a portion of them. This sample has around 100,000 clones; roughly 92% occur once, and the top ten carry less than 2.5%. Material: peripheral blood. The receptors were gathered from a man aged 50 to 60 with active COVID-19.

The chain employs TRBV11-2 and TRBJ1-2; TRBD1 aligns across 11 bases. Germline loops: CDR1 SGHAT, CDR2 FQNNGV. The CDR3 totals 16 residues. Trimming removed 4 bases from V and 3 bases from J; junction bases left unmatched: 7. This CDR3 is CASSSLRGQGDYGYTF. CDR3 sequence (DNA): TGTGCCAGCAGCTCACTCCGGGGACAGGGGGACTATGGCTACACCTTC. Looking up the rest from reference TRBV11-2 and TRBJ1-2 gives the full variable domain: EAGVAQSPRYKIIEKRQSVAFWCNPISGHATLYWYQQILGQGPKLLIQFQNNGVVDDSQLPKDRFSAERLKGVDSTLKIQPAKLEDSAVYLCASSSLRGQGDYGYTFGSGTRLTVV.

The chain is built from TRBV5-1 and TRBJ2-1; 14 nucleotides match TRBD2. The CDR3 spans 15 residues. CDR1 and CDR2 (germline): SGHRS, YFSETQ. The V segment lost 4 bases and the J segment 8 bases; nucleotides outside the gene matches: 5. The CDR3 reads CASSLGTSGSDEQFF. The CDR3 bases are TGCGCCAGCAGCCTAGGGACTAGCGGGAGTGATGAGCAGTTCTTC.

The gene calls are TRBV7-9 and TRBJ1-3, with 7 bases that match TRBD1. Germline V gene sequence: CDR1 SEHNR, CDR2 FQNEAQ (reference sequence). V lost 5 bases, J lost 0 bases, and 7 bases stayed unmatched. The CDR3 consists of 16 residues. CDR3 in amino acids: CASSPARQGSGNTIYF. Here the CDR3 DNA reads TGTGCCAGCAGCCCAGCACGACAGGGCTCTGGAAACACCATATATTTT.

CDR3 bases: TGTGCCAGTAGCCGCACAGGGGGTAATTCACCCCTCCACTTT. Translation: CASSRTGGNSPLHF. J is TRBJ1-6 and V is TRBV19; TRBD1 agrees at 8 bases. Per germline, CDR1 LNHDA and CDR2 SQIVND (reference sequence). The CDR3 covers 14 residues. The V and J ends lost 6 bases and 6 bases, in that order; junction bases with no gene match: 4.

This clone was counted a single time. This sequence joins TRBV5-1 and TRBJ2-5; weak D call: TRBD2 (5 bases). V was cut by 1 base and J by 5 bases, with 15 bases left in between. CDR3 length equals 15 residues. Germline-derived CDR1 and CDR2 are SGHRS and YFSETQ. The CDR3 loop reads CASSLQEEPRETQYF. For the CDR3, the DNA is TGCGCCAGCAGCTTGCAGGAGGAGCCCAGGGAGACCCAGTACTTC.

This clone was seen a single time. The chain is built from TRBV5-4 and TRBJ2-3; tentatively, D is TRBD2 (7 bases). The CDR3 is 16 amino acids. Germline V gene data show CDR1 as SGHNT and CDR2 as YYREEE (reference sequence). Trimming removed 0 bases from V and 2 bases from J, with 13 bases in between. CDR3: CASSLGGLAATDTQYF. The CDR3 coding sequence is TGTGCCAGCAGCTTGGGGGGGCTAGCGGCCACAGATACGCAGTATTTT.

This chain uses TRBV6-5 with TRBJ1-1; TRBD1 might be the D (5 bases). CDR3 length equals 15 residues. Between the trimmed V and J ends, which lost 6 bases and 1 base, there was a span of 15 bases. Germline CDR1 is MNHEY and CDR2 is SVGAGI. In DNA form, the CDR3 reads TGTGCCAGCAGCCAATTCTCAACAGGGAACACTGAAGCTTTCTTT. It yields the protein CASSQFSTGNTEAFF.

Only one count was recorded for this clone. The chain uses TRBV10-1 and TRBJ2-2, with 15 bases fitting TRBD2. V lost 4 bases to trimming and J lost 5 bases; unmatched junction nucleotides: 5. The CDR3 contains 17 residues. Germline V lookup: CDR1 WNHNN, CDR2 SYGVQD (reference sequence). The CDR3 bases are TGCGCCAGCAGTGCCGGGACTAGCGGGAGGCGTACCGGGGAGCTGTTTTTT. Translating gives CASSAGTSGRRTGELFF.

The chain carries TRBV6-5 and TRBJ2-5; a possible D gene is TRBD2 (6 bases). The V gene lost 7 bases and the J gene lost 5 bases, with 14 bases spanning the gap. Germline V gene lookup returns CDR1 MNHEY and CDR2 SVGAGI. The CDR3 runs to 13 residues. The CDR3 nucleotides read TGTGCCAGCATGGGGAAGGGACTTGAGACCCAGTACTTC. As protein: CASMGKGLETQYF.

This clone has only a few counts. The CDR3 loop reads CASSLVIGGWGTEAFF. The CDR3, as DNA: TGTGCCAGCAGCTTGGTTATAGGGGGCTGGGGCACTGAAGCTTTCTTT. V and J are TRBV5-6 and TRBJ1-1, with 7 bases lining up with TRBD1. There are 16 residues in the CDR3. Germline V gene sequence: CDR1 SGHDT, CDR2 YYEEEE. The J segment lost 4 bases and the V segment lost 0 bases, leaving 9 bases of the junction unmatched.

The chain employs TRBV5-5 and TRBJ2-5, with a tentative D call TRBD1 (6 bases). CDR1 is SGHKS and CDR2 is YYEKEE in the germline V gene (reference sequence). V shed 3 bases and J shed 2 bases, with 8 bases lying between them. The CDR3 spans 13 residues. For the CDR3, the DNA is TGTGCCAGCAGCTCAACAGGGCAAGAGACCCAGTACTTC. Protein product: CASSSTGQETQYF.

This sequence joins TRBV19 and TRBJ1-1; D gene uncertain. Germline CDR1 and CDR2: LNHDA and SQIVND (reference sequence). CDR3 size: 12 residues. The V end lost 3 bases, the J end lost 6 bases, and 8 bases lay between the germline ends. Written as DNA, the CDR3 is TGTGCCAGTAGTATGAGGGATGCTGAAGCTTTCTTT. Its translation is CASSMRDAEAFF.

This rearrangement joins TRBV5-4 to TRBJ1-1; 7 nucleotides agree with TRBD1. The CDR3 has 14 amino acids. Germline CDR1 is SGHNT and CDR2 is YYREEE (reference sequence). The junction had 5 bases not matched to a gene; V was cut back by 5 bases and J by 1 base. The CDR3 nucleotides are TGTGCCAGCAGGCCAGGGGGGTCGAACACTGAAGCTTTCTTT. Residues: CASRPGGSNTEAFF.

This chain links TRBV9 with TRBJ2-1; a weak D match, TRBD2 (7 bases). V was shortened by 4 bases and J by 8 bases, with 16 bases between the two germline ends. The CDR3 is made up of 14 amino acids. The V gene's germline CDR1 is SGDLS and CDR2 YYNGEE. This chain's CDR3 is CASSPRGGGHEQFF. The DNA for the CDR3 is TGTGCCAGCAGCCCGAGGGGGGGAGGGCATGAGCAGTTCTTC.

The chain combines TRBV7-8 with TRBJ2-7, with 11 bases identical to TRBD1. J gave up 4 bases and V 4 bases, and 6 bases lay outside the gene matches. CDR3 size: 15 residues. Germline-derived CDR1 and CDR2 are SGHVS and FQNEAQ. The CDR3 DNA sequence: TGTGCCAGCAGCTCACCGGGACAGGGGGGATACGAGCAGTACTTC. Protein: CASSSPGQGGYEQYF.